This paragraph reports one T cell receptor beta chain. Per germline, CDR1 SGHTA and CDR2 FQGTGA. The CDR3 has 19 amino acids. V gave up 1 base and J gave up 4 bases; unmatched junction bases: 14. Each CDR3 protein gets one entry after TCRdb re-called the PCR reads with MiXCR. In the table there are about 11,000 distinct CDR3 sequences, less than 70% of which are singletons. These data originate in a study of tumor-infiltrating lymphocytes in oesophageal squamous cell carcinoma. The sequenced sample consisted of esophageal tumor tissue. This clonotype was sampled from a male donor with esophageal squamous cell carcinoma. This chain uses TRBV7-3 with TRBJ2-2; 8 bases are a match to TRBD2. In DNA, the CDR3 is TGTGCCAGCAGCTTAAGGGCCCTTGAAAGCGGGAGCAGCACCGGGGAGCTGTTTTTT. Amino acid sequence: CASSLRALESGSSTGELFF.